This T cell receptor beta chain was sequenced during a study of blood T cell repertoires in COVID-19. Study summary: Samples taken during acute and convalescent COVID-19 were collected in the United States, Italy and Spain. T cells, B-cell-depleted T cells, or PBMCs supplied cDNA or gDNA.

Clones were sequenced by immunoSEQ multiplex PCR, and TCRdb holds only the in-frame ones, with some missing. This sample has approximately 240,000 clones, with approximately 81% found just once. Turning to this clone: The sample carries other DNA sequences with the same CDR3.

The CDR3 totals 14 residues. Trimming cost V 0 bases and J 8 bases, with 13 bases left between them. Germline V gene lookup returns CDR1 LGHDT and CDR2 YNNKEL (reference sequence). V is TRBV3-1 (or the pseudogene TRBV3-2) and J is TRBJ1-2; D is unclear. Sample: peripheral blood. The source is a woman older than 75 with active or convalescent COVID-19. CDR3 coding DNA: TGTGCCAGCAGCCAAGATCTGAGGGCCGGGGGCTACACCTTC. It encodes CASSQDLRAGGYTF.